These T cell receptor beta chains were read from a single sample in a study of T cells in Graves' hyperthyroidism and ophthalmopathy. TCRdb ran MiXCR on the multiplex PCR reads and lists one entry per CDR3 protein. This repertoire shows roughly 530,000 distinct CDR3 sequences, 17% found once; its top ten account for roughly a sixth. The specimen was blood. Every receptor here comes from a woman aged 18-29 years with Graves' ophthalmopathy. Both conserved end residues are part of each CDR3. The D gene is left open where the match is weak. Only some rows state a clone size, as once, few, many or a class for expanded clones.

V	size	J	D	DNA	CDR3
TRBV24-1	few	TRBJ2-2	-	TGTGCCACCAGTGATTTGCAATACACCGGGGAGCTGTTTTTT	CATSDLQYTGELFF
TRBV7-9	-	TRBJ2-5	TRBD2	TGTGCCAGCAGCCCCCTGGTAGCGGGGGGGCTGGAGACCCAGTACTTC	CASSPLVAGGLETQYF
TRBV27	few	TRBJ2-7	-	TGTGCCACCGCCAAGGGCAGAGCCTACGAGCAGTACTTC	CATAKGRAYEQYF
TRBV27	many	TRBJ1-2	-	TGTGCCAGCAGTTACGGACGGACTAACTATGGCTACACCTTC	CASSYGRTNYGYTF
TRBV6-2/TRBV6-3	-	TRBJ1-1	-	TGTGCCAGCAGGGCCACCGTGAACACTGAAGCTTTCTTT	CASRATVNTEAFF
TRBV12-3/TRBV12-4	-	TRBJ2-3	-	TGTGCCAGCAGTTTAGGTAGGGTGGCTAGGCACACAGATACGCAGTATTTT	CASSLGRVARHTDTQYF
TRBV5-1	-	TRBJ1-1	-	TGCGCCAGCAGCCCAATTTCAACTCCGGGTACTGAAGCTTTCTTT	CASSPISTPGTEAFF
TRBV4-1	-	TRBJ2-7	TRBD1	TGCGCCAGCAGCCCTGGGGACAGGGAGATTCTCGAGCAGTACTTC	CASSPGDREILEQYF
TRBV27	-	TRBJ1-6	-	TGTGCCAGCAGGGCGATTGCTGGGACGTTTAATTCACCCCTCCACTTT	CASRAIAGTFNSPLHF
TRBV10-3	many	TRBJ2-7	-	TGTGCCATCAGTGGGACATCAGGTCGTCTAAGCGAGCAGTACTTC	CAISGTSGRLSEQYF
TRBV20-1	many	TRBJ2-1	TRBD2	TGCAGTGCTAGAAGGAGCGGGAGTGTCGATGAGCAGTTCTTC	CSARRSGSVDEQFF
TRBV10-3	many	TRBJ1-5	-	TGTGCCATCAGGACAGAGGGACAGCCCCAGCATTTT	CAIRTEGQPQHF
TRBV14	few	TRBJ2-1	-	TGTGCCAGCAGCCACTTTAGGCACAATGAGCAGTTCTTC	CASSHFRHNEQFF
TRBV6-5	many	TRBJ1-2	TRBD1	TGTGCCAGCAGTGCCTCGGGACAGTTCTATGGCTACACCTTC	CASSASGQFYGYTF
TRBV5-1	many	TRBJ2-3	-	TGCGCCAGCAAGTTCGCAGATACGCAGTATTTT	CASKFADTQYF
TRBV10-3	-	TRBJ2-7	TRBD1	TGTGCCATCAGCGATTCGAGACAGGGAAGCTACGAGCAGTACTTC	CAISDSRQGSYEQYF
TRBV4-1	few	TRBJ2-5	-	TGCGCCAGCAGCCACCCACCGACTGGGGGGGCCGTAATAGAGACCCAGTACTTC	CASSHPPTGGAVIETQYF
TRBV27	-	TRBJ1-5	TRBD1	TGTGCCAGCACGACAGGGGATCAGCCCCAGCATTTT	CASTTGDQPQHF
TRBV19	few	TRBJ1-5	-	TGTGCCAGTAATGACAGGTCGTATAGCAATCAGCCCCAGCATTTT	CASNDRSYSNQPQHF
TRBV30	few	TRBJ1-3	-	TGTGCCTGGAAACAGGTGAACACCATATATTTT	CAWKQVNTIYF
TRBV6-1	many	TRBJ2-1	-	TGTGCCAGCAGACAGGGCCAGAATCGACCCTACAATGAGCAGTTCTTC	CASRQGQNRPYNEQFF
TRBV28	-	TRBJ2-3	TRBD2	TGTGCCAGCAGTTTAATACAAACGTTAGCGGGGAACACAGATACGCAGTATTTT	CASSLIQTLAGNTDTQYF
TRBV12-3/TRBV12-4	-	TRBJ1-2	-	TGTGCCAGCAGTCAAGGGGCTGGGGGCAGCTATGGCTACACCTTC	CASSQGAGGSYGYTF
TRBV20-1	many	TRBJ1-1	-	TGCAGTGCTAGCGATCTGGGGGGGAACACTGAAGCTTTCTTT	CSASDLGGNTEAFF
TRBV6-1	few	TRBJ2-5	TRBD1	TGTGCCAGCAGCCCAACCTTTGGGACAGGGGAGTACTTC	CASSPTFGTGEYF
TRBV28	few	TRBJ1-2	-	TGTGCCAGCAGTGCCACGGGGGGGGACTATGGCTACACCTTC	CASSATGGDYGYTF
TRBV5-1	many	TRBJ2-3	TRBD2	TGCGCCAGCAGCTTGGATCCGCGGGGGGGCTCAGATACGCAGTATTTT	CASSLDPRGGSDTQYF
TRBV7-9	-	TRBJ2-7	-	TGTGCCAGCAGCCCAAAAGGGCTCTACGAGCAGTACTTC	CASSPKGLYEQYF
TRBV28	many	TRBJ1-5	TRBD1	TGTGCCAGCAGTTGGACAGGGGAACAGCCCCAGCATTTT	CASSWTGEQPQHF